The T cell receptor beta chain under discussion was sequenced for a study of cytomegalovirus exposure and HLA in healthy donors. Participants comprised healthy donors of bone marrow. The ends lost 3 bases at V and 0 bases at J; junction bases unmatched: 7. The CDR3 consists of 17 residues. Germline assignment: CDR1 KGHSH and CDR2 LQKENI. PCR involved 60 Vbeta and 13 Jbeta primers. The data were produced by immunoSEQ multiplex PCR, yet TCRdb's version contains in-frame clones alone and is incomplete. The table shows about 150,000 clones, with 80% occurring only once. This clone has a handful of counts. Its specificity is unknown. Findings and limits, study-wide: Rarity held for most TCR sequences, but there were some public TCRs that occurred in many donors. Using the classifier, cytomegalovirus status was reportedly diagnosed with high specificity and sensitivity. Cytomegalovirus-associated TCR beta chains were listed, numbering roughly 150.

This TCR was recovered from a man aged 25-40 years in good health and CMV-seropositive. Sequenced: PBMCs. V and J are TRBV18 and TRBJ2-2; 7 nucleotides match TRBD1. DNA for the CDR3: TGTGCCAGCTCACCCTCGACAGGGAGTGCGAACACCGGGGAGCTGTTTTTT. It specifies CASSPSTGSANTGELFF.